The 19 T cell receptor beta chains below were found in one sample sequenced in a study of monozygotic twins with inflammatory bowel disease. With the 5' RACE reads reprocessed, TCRdb shows one record per CDR3 protein and no DNA. Seen in this sample are around 380,000 distinct CDR3 sequences; the ten most common clones hold 2.4%. Sequencing used blood. Source of these receptors: a human donor with ulcerative colitis or Crohn's disease, or a healthy co-twin of an affected twin (not recorded which).

The CDR3 region is CASSPQGWPDTQYF. This chain connects TRBV5-1 to TRBJ2-3; TCRdb indicates TRBD1, and absent DNA this call remains unverified. Looked up from germline, CDR1 is SGHRS and CDR2 is YFSETQ. The CDR3 has 14 residues.

The genes are TRBV28 and TRBJ2-7; TCRdb outputs TRBD2, but without DNA this stays unchecked. CDR3 length: 14 residues. Germline CDR1 and CDR2: MDHEN and SYDVKM. The CDR3 sequence is CASTSGRRTYEQYF. The full variable domain, rest sourced from reference TRBV28 and TRBJ2-7, is DVKVTQSSRYLVKRTGEKVFLECVQDMDHENMFWYRQDPGLGLRLIYFSYDVKMKEKGDIPEGYSVSREKKERFSLILESASTNQTSMYLCASTSGRRTYEQYFGPGTRLTVT.

The gene calls are TRBV7-9 and TRBJ1-1. Germline assignment: CDR1 SEHNR and CDR2 FQNEAQ (reference sequence). This CDR3 is 13 amino acids long. CDR3 sequence: CASSLEMDTEAFF. The complete variable domain, with remaining parts taken from reference TRBV7-9 and TRBJ1-1, reads DTGVSQNPRHKITKRGQNVTFRCDPISEHNRLYWYRQTLGQGPEFLTYFQNEAQLEKSRLLSDRFSAERPKGSFSTLEIQRTEQGDSAMYLCASSLEMDTEAFFGQGTRLTVV.

This rearrangement joins TRBV4-3 to TRBJ2-5. CDR1 LGHNA and CDR2 YSLEER come from the germline V gene. The CDR3 extends over 15 amino acids. The CDR3 here is CASSHAWDSQETQYF.

The chain links TRBV18 to TRBJ2-7; the TRBD1 assignment by TCRdb is unverifiable without DNA. The V gene's germline CDR1 is KGHSH and CDR2 LQKENI. The CDR3 is 16 amino acids. The CDR3 is CASSPLPGQGKGEQYF. Drawing the rest from reference TRBV18 and TRBJ2-7, the complete variable domain is NAGVMQNPRHLVRRRGQEARLRCSPMKGHSHVYWYRQLPEEGLKFMVYLQKENIIDESGMPKERFSAEFPKEGPSILRIQQVVRGDSAAYFCASSPLPGQGKGEQYFGPGTRLTVT.

V gene TRBV7-9 combines with J gene TRBJ2-7; TCRdb returns TRBD1, unconfirmable since there is no DNA. CDR1 is SEHNR and CDR2 is FQNEAQ in the germline V gene (reference sequence). The CDR3 has 16 amino acids. CDR3 residues: CASSLASQGGSYEQYF.

J is TRBJ2-2 and V is TRBV9; TCRdb reports TRBD1, a call that lacks DNA to check it against. The CDR3 extends over 14 amino acids. CDR1 and CDR2 from the germline V gene are SGDLS and YYNGEE. This CDR3 reads CASSRPFMNGELFF.

The chain uses TRBV5-1 and TRBJ1-1; the TRBD1 assignment by TCRdb is unverifiable without DNA. The CDR3 has 15 amino acids. In germline, CDR1 is SGHRS, CDR2 YFSETQ. CDR3 amino acids: CASSLDRGRDTEAFF. The whole variable domain, filled in from reference TRBV5-1 and TRBJ1-1, reads KAGVTQTPRYLIKTRGQQVTLSCSPISGHRSVSWYQQTPGQGLQFLFEYFSETQRNKGNFPGRFSGRQFSNSRSEMNVSTLELGDSALYLCASSLDRGRDTEAFFGQGTRLTVV.

The rearrangement uses TRBV30 and TRBJ2-2. The length of the CDR3 is 13 residues. Germline loops: CDR1 GTSNPN, CDR2 SVGIG (reference sequence). CDR3 sequence reads: CAWSVTNTGELFF.

The rearrangement uses TRBV6-4 and TRBJ2-2; lacking DNA, the TRBD2 call made by TCRdb goes unchecked. The CDR3 is 16 residues long. Germline CDR1 reads MRHNA; CDR2 reads SNTAGT. CDR3 loop: CASSDRRTLNTGELFF.

The CDR3 reads CASSVVNSGVKNIQYF. The rearrangement uses TRBV2 and TRBJ2-4; TCRdb gives TRBD2 as the D gene, but with no DNA this cannot be confirmed. Germline assignment: CDR1 SNHLY and CDR2 FYNNEI. CDR3 length: 16 amino acids.

This sequence joins TRBV6-5 and TRBJ1-1; the TCRdb call, TRBD1, lacks DNA for checking. The V gene's germline CDR1 is MNHEY and CDR2 SVGAGI. The CDR3 totals 17 residues. The CDR3 here is CASSYNEGDPSNTEAFF.

This chain uses TRBV5-8 with TRBJ1-5. The V gene's germline CDR1 is SGHTS and CDR2 YDEGEE. CDR3 length equals 14 residues. CDR3 amino acids: CASSLLNTNQPQHF.

The chain has TRBV29-1 and TRBJ2-7; TCRdb lists TRBD2, though no DNA is available to test this call. CDR3 size: 15 residues. Germline assignment: CDR1 SQVTM and CDR2 ANQGSEA. CDR3: CSALAPGTDSYEQYF.

CDR3 residues: CASKLTGGNNQPQHF. The V and J genes are TRBV2 and TRBJ1-5; TCRdb selects TRBD1, and the lack of DNA leaves this call unchecked. CDR3 length equals 15 residues. The germline gives CDR1 SNHLY, CDR2 FYNNEI. Based on the CDR3 plus reference TRBV2 and TRBJ1-5, the full variable domain is EPEVTQTPSHQVTQMGQEVILRCVPISNHLYFYWYRQILGQKVEFLVSFYNNEISEKSEIFDDQFSVERPDGSNFTLKIRSTKLEDSAMYFCASKLTGGNNQPQHFGDGTRLSIL.

The rearrangement links TRBV7-2 to TRBJ1-6; TCRdb proposes TRBD1, but this gene call is untestable without DNA. The germline CDR1 and CDR2 sequences are SGHTA and FQGNSA. This CDR3 spans 15 amino acids. The CDR3 loop is CASSLEVWGASPLHF.

V is TRBV9 and J is TRBJ2-7. Germline V lookup: CDR1 SGDLS, CDR2 YYNGEE. The CDR3 is made up of 15 amino acids. CDR3 loop: CASSVGARSSYEQYF.

This chain's CDR3 is CASSQERVGEQFF. V usage is TRBV14 and J usage is TRBJ2-1; TCRdb proposes TRBD2, but this gene call is untestable without DNA. Germline CDR1 is SGHDN and CDR2 is FVKESK. This CDR3 has 13 residues.

The rearrangement links TRBV11-2 to TRBJ2-3; as DNA is missing, the TRBD1 call by TCRdb cannot be tested. The CDR3 runs 14 residues. In germline, CDR1 is SGHAT, CDR2 FQNNGV. The CDR3 reads CASSLQGRSDTQYF.